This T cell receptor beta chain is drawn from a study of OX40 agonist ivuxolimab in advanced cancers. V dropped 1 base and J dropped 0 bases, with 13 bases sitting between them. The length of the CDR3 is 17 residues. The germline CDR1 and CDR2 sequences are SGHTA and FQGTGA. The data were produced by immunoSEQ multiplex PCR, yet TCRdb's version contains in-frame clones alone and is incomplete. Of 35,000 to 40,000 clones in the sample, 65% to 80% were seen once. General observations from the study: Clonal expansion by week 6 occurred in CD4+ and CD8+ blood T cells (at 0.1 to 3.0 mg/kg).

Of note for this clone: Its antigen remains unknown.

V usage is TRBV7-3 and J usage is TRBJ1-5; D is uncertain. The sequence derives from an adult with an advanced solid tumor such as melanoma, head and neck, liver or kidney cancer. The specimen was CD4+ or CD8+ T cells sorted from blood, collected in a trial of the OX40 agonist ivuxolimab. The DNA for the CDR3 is TGTGCCAGCAGCTTAAACCCCCCCCCTTATAGCAATCAGCCCCAGCATTTT. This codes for CASSLNPPPYSNQPQHF.